This TCR beta chain was identified in a study of T-cell memory formation after mild COVID-19 (dated by TCRdb to the early 2020s). The study in broad terms: TCR sequence clusters from the two donors were found to be largely donor specific. Longitudinal TCRalpha and TCRbeta repertoire sequencing tracked T-cell clones expanding and contracting after mild COVID-19 in a couple of donors. Two young, previously healthy adult volunteers, one female and one male, were included in the cohort.

Broad study findings and their caveats: Some responding clones were detected in pre-infection memory, suggesting pre-existing cross-reactive memory T cells joined the SARS-CoV-2 response. Only a couple of mild cases were covered in the study, and larger cohorts including severe cases with pre-infection samples were considered necessary. SARS-CoV-2 specificity was not confirmed for the second-wave clones peaking on day 37. Clones contracting from day 15 to 85 had balanced CD4/CD8 phenotypes, while a second wave expanding from day 15 to 37 was biased towards CD4+. Contracting CD4+ clones were found mainly in CM and EM memory subsets, while CD8+ clones were enriched in EMRA.

Ficoll-Paque density gradient centrifugation was the method used to isolate PBMCs. A few counts support this clonotype. Its antigen has not been determined. Base-call qualities are not available, and no considerably larger clone is one nucleotide away. These reads were obtained on an Illumina NovaSeq 6000. cDNA libraries for TCRalpha and TCRbeta were prepared by 5'RACE using constant-segment primers, with sample barcodes and unique molecular identifiers added. Trizol reagent was used to extract RNA from every sample. Libraries were amplified in two PCR steps, with a second sample barcode and Illumina TruSeq adapters added in the second step. Sequencing of the libraries was done on an Illumina NovaSeq, producing 2 x 150 bp paired-end reads. The study's processing was this. The reads were demultiplexed and collapsed into UMI-guided consensus sequences using migec v1.2.7. Using mixcr v2.1.11, UMI consensuses were aligned to TRA and TRB V and J templates and then assembled into clonotypes. A clonotype was counted as expanded or contracted only if both edgeR and NoisET called the change significant, with noise models trained on biological replicates. edgeR calls used a false discovery rate-adjusted p below 0.01 and a log2 fold-change threshold of 1. PCA with hierarchical clustering of max-normalized trajectories of the 1000 most abundant clonotypes was used as exploratory dynamics analysis. The CD4 or CD8 phenotype of responding clones was assigned using the separately sequenced CD4+ and CD8+ repertoires. TCRdb applied fastp at Q25 and MiXCR to the public reads, then kept only in-frame beta chains. CDR3 protein duplicates are merged, each entry listing the most common genes and DNA. The V and J calls and clone size come from TCRdb's table, not from the authors' own analysis. The sample table holds 400,000 or so distinct CDR3 sequences, of which around 20% were seen once. The biggest ten clones account for 7.5% to 9.5% of the sample.

Trimming removed 0 bases from V and 5 bases from J; the gene matches leave 11 bases unexplained. Inclusive of the bounding cysteine and phenylalanine, the CDR3 is 16 residues long. Only the CDR3 DNA is retained, 48 bases long and in frame from the first base. CDR1 and CDR2 were assigned from the germline V gene as SGHRS and YFSETQ. The sequenced sample was PBMCs or a T cell subset sorted from them (not recorded which). The receptor chain draws on TRBV5-1 and TRBJ2-7, and 7 junction bases match TRBD2. The receptor was isolated from an adult woman who had mild COVID-19 (a few samples of this study predate the infection). The sample titles of this study are shuffled in the database, so cell type and time point are left out; the donor was told from shared clones. The CDR3 amino acid sequence is: CASSLVGGGPRDEQYF. In nucleotide form, the sequence is TGCGCCAGCAGCTTGGTTGGGGGAGGGCCGAGAGACGAGCAGTACTTC.